These 22 T cell receptor beta chains originate from one sample sequenced in a study of CD8+ T cells in alopecia areata. The treatment was: oral pan-JAK inhibitor, 5-10 mg twice daily. It was cDNA, reverse transcribed from extracted RNA, that served as the sequencing template. The method was immunoSEQ multiplex PCR; TCRdb's version includes in-frame clones alone and lacks a portion of them. The table lists approximately 200,000 clones, 58% of them singletons. Material: CD4+ T cells sorted from blood, obtained at week 24, from a patient treated with tofacitinib. These receptor sequences come from a human donor with alopecia areata.

As DNA, the CDR3 is TGTGCCAGCAGCTTAGGTTACAGGGGGCAAGGAGTGGAGCAGTACTTC. Its translation: CASSLGYRGQGVEQYF. The chain is built from TRBV11-2 and TRBJ2-7; 9 bases agree with TRBD1. This CDR3 is 16 amino acids long. Germline values: CDR1 SGHAT, CDR2 FQNNGV. Trimming cost V 1 base and J 7 bases; bases outside gene matches: 11.

V and J are TRBV9 and TRBJ2-5, with a weak D call TRBD1 (6 bases). The CDR3 consists of 13 residues. Germline CDR1 SGDLS, CDR2 YYNGEE. V gave up 6 bases and J gave up 2 bases, with 11 bases separating them. The DNA for the CDR3 is TGTGCCAGCAAGGGACACCGACAAGAGACCCAGTACTTC. Its protein is CASKGHRQETQYF.

Only a few counts were recorded for this clone. The rearrangement joins TRBV9 to TRBJ1-2; tentative D call: TRBD1 (5 bases). Trimming removed 3 bases at V and 3 bases at J, with 9 bases between. Germline V gene data show CDR1 as SGDLS and CDR2 as YYNGEE. The CDR3 loop spans 13 amino acids. The CDR3 DNA reads TGTGCCAGCAGCGCCTCGACAGACTATGGCTACACCTTC. It codes for CASSASTDYGYTF.

The chain joins TRBV9 to TRBJ2-1, with D unclear. CDR1 SGDLS and CDR2 YYNGEE come from the germline V gene. The germline V and J ends were trimmed by 2 bases and 10 bases, with 13 bases remaining between them. CDR3 length: 13 residues. The CDR3 protein is CASSVSQAQEQFF. The CDR3 nucleotides are TGTGCCAGCAGCGTCTCCCAGGCCCAGGAGCAGTTCTTC.

This clone was picked up a small number of times. This chain links TRBV29-1 with TRBJ2-5, with D possibly being TRBD2 (5 bases). This CDR3 is 14 amino acids long. Germline-derived CDR1 and CDR2 are SQVTM and ANQGSEA. V was trimmed by 3 bases and J by 5 bases, leaving 16 bases between them. The CDR3 is CSVDKRASGETQYF. The DNA of the CDR3 is TGCAGCGTTGATAAGAGGGCGTCGGGGGAGACCCAGTACTTC.

V gene TRBV30 combines with J gene TRBJ2-7, with 9 bases lining up with TRBD1. The CDR3 runs to 13 residues. Germline V gene data show CDR1 as GTSNPN and CDR2 as SVGIG (reference sequence). With V trimmed by 4 bases and J by 7 bases, 8 bases remained unmatched. The CDR3 coding sequence is TGTGCCTGGACCGGGACAGGGCCAGGGGAGCAGTACTTC. Amino acid sequence: CAWTGTGPGEQYF.

This sequence joins TRBV30 and TRBJ2-7; D is unclear. Germline V gives CDR1 GTSNPN, CDR2 SVGIG (reference sequence). V was cut by 1 base and J by 6 bases, with 10 bases left in between. The CDR3 runs to 12 residues. In DNA form, the CDR3 reads TGTGCCTGGAGTGGACCCAAGCGCGAGCAGTACTTC. Amino acids: CAWSGPKREQYF.

V gene TRBV5-1 combines with J gene TRBJ1-3; D might be TRBD1 (5 bases). The CDR3 is 15 amino acids. V lost 4 bases and J 0 bases, leaving 11 bases between the germline ends. Germline CDR1 is SGHRS and CDR2 is YFSETQ. The CDR3 here is CASSRGLTSGNTIYF. DNA for the CDR3: TGCGCCAGCAGCCGGGGCCTGACCTCTGGAAACACCATATATTTT.

This clone was seen a handful of times. This chain uses TRBV25-1 with TRBJ1-2; D unresolved. This CDR3 is 14 amino acids long. Germline V gene lookup returns CDR1 MGHDK and CDR2 SYGVNS. Trimming left V 6 bases short and J 4 bases short, with 15 bases between. The CDR3 here is CASSSGLGIYGYTF. DNA for the CDR3: TGTGCCAGCAGCTCTGGGTTGGGGATCTATGGCTACACCTTC.

The V call is TRBV29-1, the J call TRBJ2-2; a possible D gene is TRBD2 (6 bases). CDR1 and CDR2 from the germline V gene are SQVTM and ANQGSEA. V lost 5 bases and J lost 0, with 10 bases in between. The CDR3 is 14 residues long. The CDR3 reads CSVKGRSNTGELFF. CDR3 sequence (DNA): TGCAGCGTTAAAGGGAGGTCGAACACCGGGGAGCTGTTTTTT.

The gene calls are TRBV7-8 and TRBJ2-7; TRBD2 is a possible D gene (5 bases). CDR1 SGHVS and CDR2 FQNEAQ come from the germline V gene. This CDR3 has 15 amino acids. Trimming took 3 bases from V and 0 from J, leaving 12 bases between them. This chain's CDR3 is CASSFNSGLSYEQYF. CDR3 nucleotide sequence: TGTGCCAGCAGCTTTAACAGCGGCCTCTCCTACGAGCAGTACTTC.

There are a few counts of this clone. The chain employs TRBV9 and TRBJ1-1, with D hard to call. CDR3 size: 15 residues. Germline loops: CDR1 SGDLS, CDR2 YYNGEE. The ends were cut back, 4 bases at V and 0 bases at J, with 13 bases in the middle. CDR3 loop: CASSMDGIMNTEAFF. CDR3 DNA: TGTGCCAGCAGCATGGACGGGATAATGAACACTGAAGCTTTCTTT.

V usage is TRBV18 and J usage is TRBJ2-7; 11 bases are a match to TRBD2. The CDR3 runs to 15 residues. The V gene end was trimmed by 4 bases and the J gene end by 0 bases; junction bases not matched to a gene: 2. The germline V gene encodes CDR1 KGHSH and CDR2 LQKENI. DNA of the CDR3: TGTGCCAGCTCACTTACTAGCGGGGGCTCCTACGAGCAGTACTTC. Translated: CASSLTSGGSYEQYF.

About this clone: The junction departs from the called germline gene at one end, perhaps through a read error. The chain recombines TRBV5-6 with TRBJ2-5; 9 bases are shared with TRBD1. Germline assignment: CDR1 SGHDT and CDR2 YYEEEE. The CDR3 is 14 residues long. The CDR3 loop reads CANSLQGAPETQYF. The CDR3 DNA sequence: TGTGCCAACAGCTTACAGGGGGCCCCAGAGACCCAGTACTTC.

This clone was counted many times. The chain joins TRBV4-2 to TRBJ2-4; maybe TRBD2 (6 bases). The CDR3 sequence is 14 residues long. Germline loops: CDR1 LGHNA, CDR2 YNFKEQ. Trimming cost V 5 bases and J 6 bases, with 14 bases left between them. The CDR3 region has the DNA TGTGCCAGCAGCTCCGATAGGAGGGCAAACATTCAGTACTTC. Translation: CASSSDRRANIQYF.

The chain is built from TRBV19 and TRBJ2-5; D unclear. The germline V gene has CDR1 LNHDA and CDR2 SQIVND (reference sequence). V was trimmed by 3 bases and J by 3 bases, leaving 5 bases between them. The CDR3 extends over 12 amino acids. The CDR3 region has the DNA TGTGCCAGTAGTATGGCTAAAGAGACCCAGTACTTC. This translates into CASSMAKETQYF.

V usage is TRBV5-1 and J usage is TRBJ2-1; 7 bases agree with TRBD2. CDR1 is SGHRS and CDR2 is YFSETQ in the germline V gene. CDR3 length: 16 amino acids. V was pared by 0 bases and J by 10 bases, with 13 bases of the junction left unmatched. CDR3 sequence reads: CASSLERDYALDEQFF. Written as DNA, the CDR3 is TGCGCCAGCAGCTTGGAACGGGACTATGCCCTCGACGAGCAGTTCTTC.

A single count supports this clone. The CDR3 DNA reads as TGTGCCAGCTCTGGGCAGGGGGACAATCAGCCCCAGCATTTT. It is translated as CASSGQGDNQPQHF. This rearrangement joins TRBV18 to TRBJ1-5; 7 nucleotides agree with TRBD1. The V and J ends lost 6 bases and 3 bases, in that order; junction bases with no gene match: 5. The CDR3 runs to 14 residues. The V gene's germline CDR1 is KGHSH and CDR2 LQKENI.

This chain connects TRBV25-1 to TRBJ1-1; D not certain. Trimming removed 6 bases from V and 4 bases from J, with 15 bases in between. Germline CDR1 and CDR2: MGHDK and SYGVNS. This CDR3 spans 14 amino acids. CDR3 in DNA: TGTGCCAGCAGAAAGACCGGCGGGAGCACTGAAGCTTTCTTT. Its translation: CASRKTGGSTEAFF.

The J gene is TRBJ1-2, the V gene TRBV5-1, with a weak D call TRBD1 (5 bases). V was cut by 1 base and J by 0 bases, with 13 bases left in between. In germline, CDR1 is SGHRS, CDR2 YFSETQ. There are 16 residues in the CDR3. In nucleotides, the CDR3 is TGCGCCAGCAGCTTGCAAGCAGGGAGCGCTAACTATGGCTACACCTTC. It is translated as CASSLQAGSANYGYTF.

V is TRBV7-3 and J is TRBJ1-1, with D possibly matching TRBD1 (5 bases). The CDR3 length is 15 residues. Trimming stripped 1 base from V and 4 bases from J, with 13 bases between. CDR1 is SGHTA and CDR2 is FQGTGA in the germline V gene. Here the CDR3 reads CASSLSRSGGTEAFF. The CDR3 nucleotides are TGTGCCAGCAGCTTAAGTAGGTCGGGGGGCACTGAAGCTTTCTTT. Together with reference TRBV7-3 and TRBJ1-1, the CDR3 gives the full variable domain: GAGVSQTPSNKVTEKGKYVELRCDPISGHTALYWYRQSLGQGPEFLIYFQGTGAADDSGLPNDRFFAVRPEGSVSTLKIQRTERGDSAVYLCASSLSRSGGTEAFFGQGTRLTVV.

This clone was found a few times. The V gene is TRBV6-5, the J gene TRBJ1-6; maybe TRBD1 (5 bases). The V gene lost 6 bases and the J gene lost 0 bases, with 6 bases spanning the gap. CDR3 length: 14 amino acids. CDR1 is MNHEY, CDR2 SVGAGI, per germline. CDR3 sequence (DNA): TGTGCCAGCAGGAGGGGCTCCTATAATTCACCCCTCCACTTT. Translated, it gives CASRRGSYNSPLHF.